The present TCR beta chain was sequenced within a study of vaccination and CD4 T cells after COVID-19. Study summary: Control cultures were given a CEFX pool, an HIV-1 Nef pool, or no peptide.

The sample's treatment: roughly 10-day PBMC culture with coronavirus spike peptide pools or control peptides (ViraFEST assay). An Oncomine TCR Beta short-read assay was used to sequence the DNA from cultured CD4+ T cells. Via MiXCR, TCRdb re-called the PCR reads, giving one row per CDR3 protein. The sample lists fewer than 30,000 distinct CDR3 sequences; 55% to 80% were seen once. Regarding this clonotype: Its specificity is not known.

V lost 4 bases and J lost 2, with 10 bases in between. CDR3 length equals 14 residues. The sequence was obtained from a human donor who received a COVID-19 vaccine. The sample here was CD4+ T cells from blood, cultured in vitro, taken after SARS-CoV-2 vaccination. V usage is TRBV12-3 or TRBV12-4 and J usage is TRBJ2-3, with unresolved D. CDR3 DNA: TGTGCCAGCAGTTACGCTAGGACCACAGATACGCAGTATTTT. Its translation is CASSYARTTDTQYF.